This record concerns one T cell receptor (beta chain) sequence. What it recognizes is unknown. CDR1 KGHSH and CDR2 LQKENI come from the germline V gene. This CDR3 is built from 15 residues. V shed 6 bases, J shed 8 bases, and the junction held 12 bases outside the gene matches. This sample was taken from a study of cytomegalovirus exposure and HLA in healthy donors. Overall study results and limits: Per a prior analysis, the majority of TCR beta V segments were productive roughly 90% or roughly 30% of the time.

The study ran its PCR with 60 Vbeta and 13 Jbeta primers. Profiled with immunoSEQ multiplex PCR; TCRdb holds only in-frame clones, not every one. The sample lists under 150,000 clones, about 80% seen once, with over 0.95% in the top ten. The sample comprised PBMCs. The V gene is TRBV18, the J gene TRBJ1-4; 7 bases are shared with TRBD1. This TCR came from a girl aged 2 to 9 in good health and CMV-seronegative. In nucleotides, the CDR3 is TGTGCCAGCTCTCGCGATCAGGGGGGAGAAGAAAAACTGTTTTTT. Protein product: CASSRDQGGEEKLFF.